Each of the 14 T cell receptor beta chains below was sequenced from the same sample in a study of molecular identifiers for immune sequencing clone quantification. Using its own MiXCR run on the PCR reads, TCRdb lists one record per CDR3 protein. The data contain 79,000 or so distinct CDR3 sequences, 20% to 30% of them seen just once; the ten biggest clones take up 0.6% to 0.95%. Sequencing used naive CD8+ T cells from blood, with Jurkat cell RNA spiked in. Subset specified: FACS-sorted CD8+CD4-CCR7+CD45RA+ naive T cells. All receptors derive from a human donor in good health. Some libraries in this study had Jurkat cell RNA spiked in.

On this clonotype itself: A much larger clonotype is one base distant, so this may be a read error. This chain connects TRBV7-6 to TRBJ2-3, with D hard to call. The CDR3 is 15 residues long. The germline CDR1 and CDR2 sequences are SGHVS and FNYEAQ. Here the CDR3 reads CASSPPSLPTDTLYF. The CDR3 DNA reads TGTGCCAGCAGCCCCCCCTCGCTGCCCACAGATACGCTGTATTTT.

This clonotype was seen many times. This chain uses TRBV11-2 with TRBJ2-1, with D unclear. The CDR3 runs 17 residues. V was trimmed by 0 bases and J by 2 bases, leaving 14 bases between them. Looked up from germline, CDR1 is SGHAT and CDR2 is FQNNGV. The CDR3: CASSLDRSGRPYNEQFF. CDR3 DNA: TGTGCCAGCAGCTTAGATCGGTCAGGTCGGCCCTACAATGAGCAGTTCTTC.

The gene calls are TRBV10-2 and TRBJ2-7; either TRBD1 or TRBD2 may supply D (5 bases each). The germline V and J ends were trimmed by 8 bases and 6 bases, with 17 bases remaining between them. CDR1 WSHSY and CDR2 SAAADI come from the germline V gene. This CDR3 has 13 amino acids. This CDR3 reads CASRDSVGGEQYF. In DNA, the CDR3 is TGCGCCAGCCGCGACAGCGTTGGGGGCGAGCAGTACTTC.

Note on this clonotype: Because it lacks the conserved phenylalanine or tryptophan at the end, this CDR3 is likely a read error. This chain connects TRBV30 to TRBJ2-3; the match to TRBD2 covers 9 bases. The CDR3 spans 16 residues. With V trimmed by 1 base and J by 4 bases, 9 bases remained unmatched. The germline V gene encodes CDR1 GTSNPN and CDR2 SVGIG (reference sequence). CDR3 DNA: TGTGCCTGGAGTGAGTTTGGCGGGGGGGCTTCAGATACGCAGTATCTT. Its protein is CAWSEFGGGASDTQYL.

A remark on this clonotype: One end of the junction does not line up with germline, which may come from a read error. This chain joins TRBV6-2 or TRBV6-3 and TRBJ1-1, with D possibly being TRBD1 (6 bases). CDR3 length equals 13 residues. CDR1 is MNHEY and CDR2 is SVGEGT in the germline V gene. Here the CDR3 reads CASGVIGGFETFF. The CDR3 coding sequence is TGTGCCAGCGGAGTAATAGGGGGATTTGAAACTTTCTTT.

To note about this clonotype: One base away lies a much larger clone, so this may be a sequencing read error. The V and J genes are TRBV5-6 and TRBJ1-1, with D possibly being TRBD1 (6 bases). Trimming stripped 4 bases from V and 4 bases from J, with 11 bases between. The CDR3 length is 13 residues. Germline CDR1 and CDR2: SGHDT and YYEEEE. This CDR3 is CASSHRAGTEAFF. The CDR3 DNA reads as TGTGCCAGCAGCCACAGGGCGGGCACTGAAGCTTTCTTT.

V usage is TRBV12-3 or TRBV12-4 and J usage is TRBJ2-1; TRBD2 aligns across 13 bases. The CDR3 sequence is 16 residues long. With 2 bases clipped from V and 10 bases from J, the junction kept 8 bases outside the gene matches. CDR3 nucleotides: TGTGCCAGCAGTTTACCGCGGGGACTAGCGGGGCAAGAGCAGTTCTTC. Protein: CASSLPRGLAGQEQFF.

This clonotype has ten or more counts. The rearrangement joins TRBV23-1 to TRBJ2-5, with 9 bases that match TRBD2. TRBV23-1 is placed among ORFs of uncertain function. The CDR3 contains 15 residues. V dropped 2 bases and J dropped 4; count of bases not matched to a gene: 5. The DNA for the CDR3 is TGCGCCAGCAGTCAAAGACTAGCGGATGGAGAGACCCAGTACTTC. This sequence encodes CASSQRLADGETQYF.

This clonotype appeared a few times. Written as DNA, the CDR3 is TGTGCTAGTGGCCTGGTGAGTCGCCTAGCGGGAACCTACAATGAGCAGTTCTTC. It specifies CASGLVSRLAGTYNEQFF. The rearrangement joins TRBV12-5 to TRBJ2-1; 9 bases agree with TRBD2. This CDR3 is built from 18 residues. V dropped 6 bases and J dropped 2; count of bases not matched to a gene: 14. CDR1 LGHNT and CDR2 FRNRAP come from the germline V gene.

Many counts were recorded for this clonotype. V and J are TRBV7-3 and TRBJ2-7; 10 bases are a match to TRBD2. The CDR3 loop spans 12 amino acids. In germline, CDR1 is SGHTA, CDR2 FQGTGA. V was clipped by 6 bases and J by 7 bases; unmatched bases: 3. CDR3 nucleotides: TGTGCCAGCAGTACAGCGGGAGGGGAGCAGTACTTC. Protein sequence: CASSTAGGEQYF. Variable domain in full (rest from reference TRBV7-3 and TRBJ2-7): GAGVSQTPSNKVTEKGKYVELRCDPISGHTALYWYRQSLGQGPEFLIYFQGTGAADDSGLPNDRFFAVRPEGSVSTLKIQRTERGDSAVYLCASSTAGGEQYFGPGTRLTVT.

Comments on this clonotype: Germline is not matched at one junction end, which may reflect a read error. The rearrangement uses TRBV4-3 and TRBJ2-3, with no clear D. Germline CDR1 reads LGHNA; CDR2 reads YSLEER. The CDR3 totals 14 residues. This CDR3 reads CDSSQASSTDTQYF. The CDR3 DNA follows: TGCGACAGCAGCCAGGCCAGTAGCACAGATACGCAGTATTTT.

This clonotype was found many times. The V call is TRBV7-9, the J call TRBJ1-4; no firm D call. The CDR3 spans 12 residues. The V gene's germline CDR1 is SEHNR and CDR2 FQNEAQ (reference sequence). V was trimmed by 1 base and J by 7 bases, leaving 4 bases between them. CDR3 coding DNA: TGTGCCAGCAGCTTAGGCGGTGAAAAACTGTTTTTT. Residues: CASSLGGEKLFF.

The sample holds a few counts of this clonotype. V gene TRBV5-6 combines with J gene TRBJ2-2; D is perhaps TRBD2 (6 bases). Per the germline V gene, CDR1 is SGHDT and CDR2 is YYEEEE. The CDR3 spans 17 residues. The V gene lost 0 bases and the J gene lost 0 bases, with 12 bases spanning the gap. The CDR3 nucleotides read TGTGCCAGCAGCTTGGAGGGAGGTCTCTCGAACACCGGGGAGCTGTTTTTT. Translation gives CASSLEGGLSNTGELFF.

This clonotype came up many times. The gene calls are TRBV12-3 or TRBV12-4 and TRBJ2-1; 10 positions agree with TRBD2. Germline trimming cut 6 bases from V and 8 bases from J; bases unmatched to any gene: 10. This CDR3 contains 15 residues. The CDR3 DNA reads TGTGCCAGCAGCCCTGCTAGCGGGAGCTGGGATGAGCAGTTCTTC. Encoded protein: CASSPASGSWDEQFF.